This T cell receptor (beta chain) stems from a study of blood T cells in healthy people across ages. Study outcomes and limitations: Lack of knowledge of donor CMV status possibly confounded expanded clonotype changes.

With a J-beta primer mix and a sample-barcoded 5' primer, a second PCR ran roughly 6 to 12 cycles. TCRdb reanalysed the 5' RACE reads using MiXCR and keeps one entry per CDR3 protein. In the table there are about 800,000 distinct CDR3 sequences, about three fifths of which are singletons. Remarks on this clonotype: What it binds is not known.

The germline gives CDR1 SGHTA, CDR2 FQGNSA. CDR3 length equals 13 residues. The V end was cut by 4 bases, the J end by 3 bases, with 10 bases between. What was sequenced was blood. V gene TRBV7-2 combines with J gene TRBJ2-7, with TRBD1 as a possible D gene (5 bases). This TCR came from a man aged 25 to 40 in good health. CDR3 region: CASSWSQGYEQYF. Here the CDR3 DNA reads TGTGCCAGCAGCTGGAGCCAGGGCTACGAGCAGTACTTC. Full variable domain (rest looked up from reference TRBV7-2 and TRBJ2-7): GAGVSQSPSNKVTEKGKDVELRCDPISGHTALYWYRQSLGQGLEFLIYFQGNSAPDKSGLPSDRFSAERTGGSVSTLTIQRTQQEDSAVYLCASSWSQGYEQYFGPGTRLTVT.